The rows below give T cell receptor beta chains drawn from one sample of a study of response to subunit inactivated influenza vaccine. Each CDR3 protein gets one entry after TCRdb re-called the RT-PCR reads with MiXCR. The sample lists around 710,000 distinct CDR3 sequences; about 14% were seen once. The sample consisted of PBMCs from blood, taken around 15 days before vaccination. These receptor sequences come from a man aged 45 to 65 who received an inactivated influenza vaccine. Both conserved end residues are part of each CDR3. The order of the fields is clone size, J gene, D gene, V gene, CDR3 DNA, CDR3 protein. D genes are given only for firm matches. A clone size is listed for some rows: how often the clone was seen (once, few, many), or a class if it is expanded.

abundance: NA
j_gene: TRBJ1-2
d_gene: NA
v_gene: TRBV2
CDR3nt: TGTGCCAGCAGCGTCTCTAACTTTGGCTACACCTTC
CDR3aa: CASSVSNFGYTF

abundance: few
j_gene: TRBJ2-6
d_gene: NA
v_gene: TRBV6-2/TRBV6-3
CDR3nt: TGTGCCAGCAGCCACCAAATCACAGGATACTCTGGGGCCAACGTCCTGACTTTC
CDR3aa: CASSHQITGYSGANVLTF

abundance: NA
j_gene: TRBJ1-4
d_gene: NA
v_gene: TRBV29-1
CDR3nt: TGCAGCGTTGAGGGAGGAAGGAATGAAAAACTGTTTTTT
CDR3aa: CSVEGGRNEKLFF

abundance: NA
j_gene: TRBJ2-2
d_gene: TRBD1
v_gene: TRBV5-1
CDR3nt: TGCGCCAGCAGCTTGGGAAGGGGGCAGAACACCGGGGAGCTGTTTTTT
CDR3aa: CASSLGRGQNTGELFF

abundance: NA
j_gene: TRBJ2-7
d_gene: NA
v_gene: TRBV11-1
CDR3nt: TGTGCCAGCAGCTTATCCCTGTCCTGGGGCGCCAACTCAAGGGAGCAGTACTTC
CDR3aa: CASSLSLSWGANSREQYF

abundance: NA
j_gene: TRBJ1-2
d_gene: NA
v_gene: TRBV27
CDR3nt: TGTGCCAGCAGTTTATACTCAGGGGACTATGGCTACACCTTC
CDR3aa: CASSLYSGDYGYTF

abundance: NA
j_gene: TRBJ1-4
d_gene: NA
v_gene: TRBV7-9
CDR3nt: TGTGCCAGCAGCCCAAAAACAGGGAAGTATGAAAAACTGTTTTTT
CDR3aa: CASSPKTGKYEKLFF

abundance: NA
j_gene: TRBJ2-7
d_gene: TRBD2
v_gene: TRBV7-8
CDR3nt: TGTGCCAGCAGCTTAGCCGCCGCGGGGGGGATCGAGCAGTACTTC
CDR3aa: CASSLAAAGGIEQYF

abundance: NA
j_gene: TRBJ2-5
d_gene: TRBD2
v_gene: TRBV20-1
CDR3nt: TGCAGTGCTAGCGGGGGGAGGGTTCGGACCCAGTACTTC
CDR3aa: CSASGGRVRTQYF

abundance: NA
j_gene: TRBJ1-2
d_gene: NA
v_gene: TRBV7-2
CDR3nt: TGTGCCAGCAGTTTAAAACAATTTGGCTACACCTTC
CDR3aa: CASSLKQFGYTF

abundance: many
j_gene: TRBJ2-2
d_gene: TRBD1
v_gene: TRBV29-1
CDR3nt: TGCAGCGTCCGTACAGGGGGCGCGAACACCGGGGAGCTGTTTTTT
CDR3aa: CSVRTGGANTGELFF

abundance: few
j_gene: TRBJ2-2
d_gene: NA
v_gene: TRBV7-2
CDR3nt: TGTGCCAGCAGCTTACAGGCAGTAGCCGGGGAGCTGTTTTTT
CDR3aa: CASSLQAVAGELFF

abundance: NA
j_gene: TRBJ1-5
d_gene: NA
v_gene: TRBV7-9
CDR3nt: TGTGCCAGCAGCGCGCAACAGGGTTATCAGCCCCAGCATTTT
CDR3aa: CASSAQQGYQPQHF

abundance: NA
j_gene: TRBJ1-2
d_gene: NA
v_gene: TRBV12-3/TRBV12-4
CDR3nt: TGTGCCAGCAGTTTAGCGCTGGCAGCCAACTATGGCTACACCTTC
CDR3aa: CASSLALAANYGYTF

abundance: NA
j_gene: TRBJ2-7
d_gene: TRBD1
v_gene: TRBV25-1
CDR3nt: TGTTCCAGCAGTGGGACAGCCGAGCAGTACTTC
CDR3aa: CSSSGTAEQYF

abundance: NA
j_gene: TRBJ2-5
d_gene: NA
v_gene: TRBV6-2/TRBV6-3
CDR3nt: TGTGCCAGCAGTTACCGGACTGGGGATCGGCAAGAGACCCAGTACTTC
CDR3aa: CASSYRTGDRQETQYF

abundance: NA
j_gene: TRBJ1-1
d_gene: NA
v_gene: TRBV12-3/TRBV12-4
CDR3nt: TGTGCCAGCATCCCCTGGGAGGGAACGAACACTGAAGCTTTCTTT
CDR3aa: CASIPWEGTNTEAFF

abundance: many
j_gene: TRBJ2-2
d_gene: NA
v_gene: TRBV12-3/TRBV12-4
CDR3nt: TGTGCCAGCAGACTGAGCCCTACTTCAATCACCGGGGAGCTGTTTTTT
CDR3aa: CASRLSPTSITGELFF

abundance: NA
j_gene: TRBJ2-1
d_gene: TRBD2
v_gene: TRBV20-1
CDR3nt: TGCAGTGCCAGCAGGAGGCGGACTAGCGGAACAGCGGGCCGGAATGAGCAGTTCTTC
CDR3aa: CSASRRRTSGTAGRNEQFF

abundance: NA
j_gene: TRBJ1-4
d_gene: NA
v_gene: TRBV29-1
CDR3nt: TGCAGCGCTGCGAGGGGGACTAATGAAAAACTGTTTTTT
CDR3aa: CSAARGTNEKLFF

abundance: many
j_gene: TRBJ2-1
d_gene: NA
v_gene: TRBV20-1
CDR3nt: TGCAGTGCTGGCCGGGACCCAGTTTACAATGAGCAGTTCTTC
CDR3aa: CSAGRDPVYNEQFF

abundance: NA
j_gene: TRBJ2-3
d_gene: NA
v_gene: TRBV6-5
CDR3nt: TGTGCCAGCAGTTATTCGGGAGCAGGAGATACGCAGTATTTT
CDR3aa: CASSYSGAGDTQYF

abundance: few
j_gene: TRBJ1-1
d_gene: TRBD1
v_gene: TRBV6-5
CDR3nt: TGTGCCAGCAGTTCCCCGGGACAGGGAGGGCCTGAAGCTTTCTTT
CDR3aa: CASSSPGQGGPEAFF

abundance: few
j_gene: TRBJ2-2
d_gene: TRBD1
v_gene: TRBV7-2
CDR3nt: TGTGCCAGCAGCTGGGACAGCGCGAACACCGGGGAGCTGTTTTTT
CDR3aa: CASSWDSANTGELFF

abundance: NA
j_gene: TRBJ1-1
d_gene: TRBD1
v_gene: TRBV6-2/TRBV6-3
CDR3nt: TGTGCCAGCAGTTATATAACACTAACAGGGGACATGAACACTGAAGCTTTCTTT
CDR3aa: CASSYITLTGDMNTEAFF